Following are 9 T cell receptor beta chains from one sample sequenced in a study of CXCR3-negative and CXCR3-positive naive CD8 T cells (dated by TCRdb to between 2018 and 2020). The research as a whole found: TRB CDR3s from CXCR3-positive naive cells showed higher hydrophobicity (lower Kidera factor 4), lower energy, and higher strength and volume indices than CXCR3-negative naive cells.

Sequencing was performed on a NextSeq 550. The Human TCR Profiling Kit (MiLaboratory) was used to make UMI-labeled 5' RACE TRB cDNA libraries. After reprocessing by TCRdb, each CDR3 protein sequence is one entry, and no DNA is given. This sample's listing comprises some 150,000 distinct CDR3 sequences. Approximately 0.46% of the sample goes to the ten largest clones. Their antigen targets remain unknown. Material for sequencing was naive CXCR3+ CD8+ T cells from blood. What this sample's cell subset or site label stands for: CD45RO-CCR7+CD27+CD95- naive CD8+ T cells expressing CXCR3 (TNR3+). All receptors come from a human donor in good health. Some clones in this sample may be carry-over from other donors' samples.

The chain has TRBV7-9 and TRBJ2-7; TCRdb names TRBD2, which stays unverified in the absence of DNA. Germline values: CDR1 SEHNR, CDR2 FQNEAQ (reference sequence). CDR3 length: 15 amino acids. CDR3 sequence reads: CASSQLQLPSYEQYF.

The V gene is TRBV7-8, the J gene TRBJ2-1; no DNA is available, so the TRBD1 call from TCRdb remains unchecked. The CDR3 extends over 14 amino acids. Germline V gene lookup returns CDR1 SGHVS and CDR2 FQNEAQ. This chain's CDR3 is CASSLGLGDNEQFF.

The J gene is TRBJ1-2, the V gene TRBV29-1. The CDR3 is 11 amino acids. Germline-derived CDR1 and CDR2 are SQVTM and ANQGSEA. The CDR3 spells CSVAEGYGYTF. Together with reference TRBV29-1 and TRBJ1-2, the CDR3 gives the full variable domain: SAVISQKPSRDICQRGTSLTIQCQVDSQVTMMFWYRQQPGQSLTLIATANQGSEATYESGFVIDKFPISRPNLTFSTLTVSNMSPEDSSIYLCSVAEGYGYTFGSGTRLTVV.

CDR3 sequence reads: CASSLGTGASGELFF. The rearrangement uses TRBV7-3 and TRBJ2-2; the D gene TCRdb calls, TRBD1, cannot be checked with no DNA. Germline V CDR1 and CDR2: SGHTA, FQGTGA. The CDR3 totals 15 residues.

The rearrangement joins TRBV19 to TRBJ2-5. The germline gives CDR1 LNHDA, CDR2 SQIVND (reference sequence). The CDR3 is 13 amino acids. CDR3 loop: CAGRVFPRETQYF.

This chain joins TRBV12-3 or TRBV12-4 and TRBJ1-4; the TRBD1 assignment by TCRdb is unverifiable without DNA. The CDR3 sequence is 14 residues long. This CDR3 reads CASSPHREGEKLFF.

V is TRBV7-2 and J is TRBJ2-3. Germline V gene data show CDR1 as SGHTA and CDR2 as FQGNSA. The CDR3 loop spans 14 amino acids. This CDR3 reads CASSQYWGTDTQYF.

V usage is TRBV19 and J usage is TRBJ2-5; TCRdb outputs TRBD1, but without DNA this stays unchecked. Germline V gene sequence: CDR1 LNHDA, CDR2 SQIVND (reference sequence). This CDR3 has 16 amino acids. CDR3 protein: CASSIDDHWTEETQYF.

V usage is TRBV28 and J usage is TRBJ1-1; TCRdb's D gene call, TRBD1, goes unchecked for lack of DNA. Per germline, CDR1 MDHEN and CDR2 SYDVKM. The CDR3 runs to 14 residues. CDR3 residues: CASSSRQGRTEAFF.